This T cell receptor beta chain was identified during a study of OX40 agonist ivuxolimab in advanced cancers. The table came from immunoSEQ multiplex PCR; TCRdb's copy has only in-frame clones and leaves some out. The table has about 62,000 clones, about 85% seen once; the top ten hold 3% to 4.5%. With baseline, cycle 4 day 1, and cycle 7 day 1 as timepoints, blood was sampled. Study results and caveats: Within 6 weeks, CD4+ and CD8+ blood T cells expanded clonally at 0.1 to 3.0 mg/kg. Some nonresponders likewise displayed low normalized T-cell clonal expansion.

In the case of this clone: Its antigen is undetermined. The junction departs from the called germline gene at one end, perhaps through a read error.

Germline V gene data show CDR1 as ENHRY and CDR2 as SYGVKD. This CDR3 contains 15 residues. The starting material was CD4+ or CD8+ T cells sorted from blood, obtained in a trial of the OX40 agonist ivuxolimab. The source of this sequence is an adult with an advanced solid tumor such as melanoma, head and neck, liver or kidney cancer. The chain recombines TRBV10-3 with TRBJ1-2; D possibly corresponds to TRBD1 (5 bases). CDR3 residues: CASSGDGARKHGYTF. CDR3 nucleotides: TGTGCCAGCAGTGGGGACGGCGCGCGGAAACATGGCTACACCTTC.